Sequencing of this T cell receptor (beta chain) was carried out in a study of radiotherapy plus CTLA-4 blockade in lung cancer. Focal radiation plus CTLA-4 blockade with ipilimumab was administered to patients who had chemo-refractory metastatic non-small-cell lung cancer. Study-wide results and limits: How blood T cell clones changed early, along with interferon-beta, reportedly forecast response best. Tumor-derived TCR clones expanded in blood after radiotherapy plus ipilimumab.

About this clone itself: Its antigen remains unknown.

Profiled with immunoSEQ multiplex PCR; TCRdb holds only in-frame clones, not every one. The sample has over 80,000 clones; roughly 85% are singletons. Trimming removed 5 bases from V and 4 bases from J; junction bases left unmatched: 13. The germline CDR1 and CDR2 sequences are SGHVS and FNYEAQ. The CDR3 is 17 residues long. This rearrangement joins TRBV7-6 to TRBJ2-5; 10 bases agree with TRBD1. Source: peripheral blood, taken from a patient treated with radiotherapy plus ipilimumab. The source of this sequence is a human donor with non-small cell lung cancer who had stable disease on radiotherapy plus ipilimumab. Here the CDR3 reads CASSLGPTGGFTETQYF. The CDR3 DNA reads as TGTGCCAGCAGCCTCGGCCCGACAGGGGGCTTTACAGAGACCCAGTACTTC.